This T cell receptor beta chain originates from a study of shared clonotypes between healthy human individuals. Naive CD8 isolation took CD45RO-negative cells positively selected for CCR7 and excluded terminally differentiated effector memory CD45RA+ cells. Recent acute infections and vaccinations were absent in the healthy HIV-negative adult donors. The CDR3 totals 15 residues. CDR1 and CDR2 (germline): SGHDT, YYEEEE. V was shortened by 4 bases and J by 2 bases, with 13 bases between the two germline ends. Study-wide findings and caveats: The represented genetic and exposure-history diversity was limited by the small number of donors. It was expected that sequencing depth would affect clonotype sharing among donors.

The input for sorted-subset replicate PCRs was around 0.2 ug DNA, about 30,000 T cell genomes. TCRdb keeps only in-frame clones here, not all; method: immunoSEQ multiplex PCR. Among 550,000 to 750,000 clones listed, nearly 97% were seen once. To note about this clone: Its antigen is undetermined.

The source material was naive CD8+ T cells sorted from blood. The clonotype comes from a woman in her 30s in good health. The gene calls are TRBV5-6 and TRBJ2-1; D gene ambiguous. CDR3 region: CASSASEAAYNEQFF. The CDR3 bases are TGTGCCAGCAGCGCCAGTGAGGCCGCCTACAATGAGCAGTTCTTC.